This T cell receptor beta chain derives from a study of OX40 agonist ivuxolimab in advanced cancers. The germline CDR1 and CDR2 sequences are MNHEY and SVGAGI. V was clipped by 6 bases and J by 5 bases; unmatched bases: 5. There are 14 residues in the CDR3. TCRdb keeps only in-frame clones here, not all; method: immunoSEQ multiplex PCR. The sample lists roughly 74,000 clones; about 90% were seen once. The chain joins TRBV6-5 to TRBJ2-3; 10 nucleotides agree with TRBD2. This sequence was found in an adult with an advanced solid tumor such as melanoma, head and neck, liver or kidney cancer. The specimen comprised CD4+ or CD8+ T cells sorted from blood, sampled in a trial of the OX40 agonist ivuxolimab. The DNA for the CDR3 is TGTGCCAGCAGGTCCGGGACTAGCGTAGATACGCAGTATTTT. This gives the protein CASRSGTSVDTQYF.